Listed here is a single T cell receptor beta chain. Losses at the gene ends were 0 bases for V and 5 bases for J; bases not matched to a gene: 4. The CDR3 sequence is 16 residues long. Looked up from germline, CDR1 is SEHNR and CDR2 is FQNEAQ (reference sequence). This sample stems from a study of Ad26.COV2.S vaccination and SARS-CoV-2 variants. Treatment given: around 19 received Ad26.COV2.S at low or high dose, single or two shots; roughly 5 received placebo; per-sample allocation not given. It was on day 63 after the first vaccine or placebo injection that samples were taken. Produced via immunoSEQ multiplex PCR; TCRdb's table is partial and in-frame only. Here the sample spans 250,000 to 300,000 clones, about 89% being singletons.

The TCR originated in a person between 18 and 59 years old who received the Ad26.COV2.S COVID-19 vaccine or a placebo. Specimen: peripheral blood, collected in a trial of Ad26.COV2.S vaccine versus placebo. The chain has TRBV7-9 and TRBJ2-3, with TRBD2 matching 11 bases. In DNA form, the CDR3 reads TGTGCCAGCAGCTTAGCGTTAGCGGGAGGGAGAGATACGCAGTATTTT. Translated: CASSLALAGGRDTQYF.